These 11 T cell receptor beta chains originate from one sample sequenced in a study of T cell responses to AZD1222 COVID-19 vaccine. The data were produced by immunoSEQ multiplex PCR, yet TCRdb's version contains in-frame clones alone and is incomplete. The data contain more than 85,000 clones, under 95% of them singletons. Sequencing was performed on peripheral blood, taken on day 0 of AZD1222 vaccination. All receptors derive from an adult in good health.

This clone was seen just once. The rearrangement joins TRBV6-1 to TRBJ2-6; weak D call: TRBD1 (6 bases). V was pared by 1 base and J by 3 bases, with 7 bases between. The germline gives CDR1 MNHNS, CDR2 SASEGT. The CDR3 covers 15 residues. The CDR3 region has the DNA TGTGCCAGCAGTGAAGGGACAGTTGGGGCCAACGTCCTGACTTTC. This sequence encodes CASSEGTVGANVLTF.

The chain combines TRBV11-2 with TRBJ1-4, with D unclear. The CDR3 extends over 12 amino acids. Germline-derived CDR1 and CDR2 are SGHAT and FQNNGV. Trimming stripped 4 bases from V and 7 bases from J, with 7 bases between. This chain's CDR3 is CASSSWGEKLFF. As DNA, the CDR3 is TGTGCCAGCAGCTCGTGGGGTGAAAAACTGTTTTTT.

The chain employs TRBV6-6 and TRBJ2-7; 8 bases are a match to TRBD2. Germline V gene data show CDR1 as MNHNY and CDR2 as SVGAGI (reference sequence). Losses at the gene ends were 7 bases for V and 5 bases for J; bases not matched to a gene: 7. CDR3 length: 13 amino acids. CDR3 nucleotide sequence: TGTGCCAGCACTCCGGGGGGGATCCACGAGCAGTACTTC. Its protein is CASTPGGIHEQYF.

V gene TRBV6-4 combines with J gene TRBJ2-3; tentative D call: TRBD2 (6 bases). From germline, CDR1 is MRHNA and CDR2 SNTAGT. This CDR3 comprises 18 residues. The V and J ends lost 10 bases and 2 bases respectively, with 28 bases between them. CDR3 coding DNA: TGTGCCACTTCGCCCCTCGGGACTCGACGGGTGATCACAGATACGCAGTATTTT. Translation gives CATSPLGTRRVITDTQYF.

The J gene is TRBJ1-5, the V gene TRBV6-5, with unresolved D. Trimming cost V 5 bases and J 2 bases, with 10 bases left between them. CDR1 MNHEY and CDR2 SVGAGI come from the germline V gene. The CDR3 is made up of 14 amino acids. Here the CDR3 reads CASSTRRGNQPQHF. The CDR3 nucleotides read TGTGCCAGCAGTACTCGGAGAGGCAATCAGCCCCAGCATTTT.

The CDR3 nucleotides are TGTGCCACCCAATTGGGACCGAACACCGGGGAGCTGTTTTTT. This encodes CATQLGPNTGELFF. V is TRBV6-5 and J is TRBJ2-2; tentatively, D is TRBD1 or TRBD2 (5 bases each). Looked up from germline, CDR1 is MNHEY and CDR2 is SVGAGI. The V gene lost 10 bases and the J gene lost 0 bases, with 12 bases spanning the gap. This CDR3 contains 14 residues.

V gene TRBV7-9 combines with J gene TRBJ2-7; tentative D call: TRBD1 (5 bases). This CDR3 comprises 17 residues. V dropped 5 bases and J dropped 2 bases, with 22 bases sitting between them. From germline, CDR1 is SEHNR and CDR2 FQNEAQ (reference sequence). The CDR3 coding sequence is TGTGCCAGCAGCGCTCCTCTCCCTCCAGGGTATGCCTACGAGCAGTACTTC. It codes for CASSAPLPPGYAYEQYF.

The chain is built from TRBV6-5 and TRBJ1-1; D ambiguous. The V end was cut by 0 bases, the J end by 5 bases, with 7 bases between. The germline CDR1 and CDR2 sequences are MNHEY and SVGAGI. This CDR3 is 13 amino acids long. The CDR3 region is CASSYSGGTEAFF. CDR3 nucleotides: TGTGCCAGCAGTTACTCGGGTGGTACTGAAGCTTTCTTT.

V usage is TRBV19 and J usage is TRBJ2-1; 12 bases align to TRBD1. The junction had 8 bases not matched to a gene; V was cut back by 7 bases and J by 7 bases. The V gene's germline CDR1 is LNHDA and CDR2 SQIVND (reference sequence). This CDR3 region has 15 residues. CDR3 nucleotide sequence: TGTGCCAGTAAATCCGGGACAGGGGGCGAAAATGAGCAGTTCTTC. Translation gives CASKSGTGGENEQFF.

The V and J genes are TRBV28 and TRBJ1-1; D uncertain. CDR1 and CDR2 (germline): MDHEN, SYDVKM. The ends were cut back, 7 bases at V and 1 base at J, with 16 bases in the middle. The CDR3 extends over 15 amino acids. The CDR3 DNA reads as TGTGCCAGCAACAGACCGGGCCCCGGGAACACTGAAGCTTTCTTT. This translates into CASNRPGPGNTEAFF.

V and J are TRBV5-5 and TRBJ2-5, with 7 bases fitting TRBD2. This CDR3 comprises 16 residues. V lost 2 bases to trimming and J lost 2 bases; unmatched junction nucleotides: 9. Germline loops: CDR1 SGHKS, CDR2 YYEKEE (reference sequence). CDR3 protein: CASSFGIAGPQETQYF. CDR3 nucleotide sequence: TGTGCCAGCAGCTTCGGGATAGCGGGTCCTCAAGAGACCCAGTACTTC.